This TCR beta chain was sequenced during a study of T cell responses to AZD1222 COVID-19 vaccine. Study overall: Pooling was applied to second doses at about 4 or about 12 weeks. Study-wide findings and caveats: Baseline seropositivity characterized only a handful of AZD1222 recipients. Donors were chiefly white British, with a greater number of females, and clonal diversity was perhaps underestimated.

As regards this clone: Its specificity is unknown.

This table comes from immunoSEQ multiplex PCR, and its TCRdb copy is limited to in-frame clones, with some not included. There are 150,000 or so clones in the sample; less than 90% occur only once, and about 1.5% lies in the top ten. The germline V and J ends were trimmed by 2 bases and 6 bases, with 10 bases remaining between them. The CDR3 sequence is 13 residues long. The germline gives CDR1 SEHNR, CDR2 FQNEAQ (reference sequence). The rearrangement uses TRBV7-9 and TRBJ1-1; no definite D call. The sequence came from an adult in good health. The sequencing here drew on peripheral blood, taken on day 0 of AZD1222 vaccination. The CDR3 DNA follows: TGTGCCAGCAGCTTACATTCGGCCCCTGAAGCTTTCTTT. Amino acid sequence: CASSLHSAPEAFF.